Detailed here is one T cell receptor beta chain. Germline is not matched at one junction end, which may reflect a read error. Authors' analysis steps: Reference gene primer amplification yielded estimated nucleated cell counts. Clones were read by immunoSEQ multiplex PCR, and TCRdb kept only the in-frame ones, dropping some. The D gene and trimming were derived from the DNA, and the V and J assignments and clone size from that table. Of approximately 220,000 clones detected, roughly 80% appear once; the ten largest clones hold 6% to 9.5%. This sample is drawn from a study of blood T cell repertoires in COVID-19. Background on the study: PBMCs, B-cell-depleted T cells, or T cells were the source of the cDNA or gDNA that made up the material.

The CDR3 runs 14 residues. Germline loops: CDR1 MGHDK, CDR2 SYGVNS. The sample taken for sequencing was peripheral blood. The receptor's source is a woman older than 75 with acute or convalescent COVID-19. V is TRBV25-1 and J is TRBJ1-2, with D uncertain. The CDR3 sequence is CASIESGRNYGYTF. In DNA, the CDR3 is TGTGCCAGCATTGAATCAGGTCGGAACTATGGCTACACCTTC.